These 26 T cell receptor beta chains share one sample of origin, sequenced in a study of control samples from healthy donors and cancer patients. Assay used: immunoSEQ multiplex PCR; TCRdb lists only in-frame clones, some missing. The table includes approximately 160,000 clones, about 90% detected once. The specimen sequenced was blood. Receptors were obtained from a woman in her thirties or forties in good health.

The chain has TRBV7-6 and TRBJ1-3, with D possibly being TRBD1 (5 bases). The germline V gene encodes CDR1 SGHVS and CDR2 FNYEAQ. The CDR3 is made up of 15 amino acids. V was cut by 4 bases and J by 4 bases, with 14 bases left in between. CDR3 amino acids: CASSSSGGGGNTIYF. For the CDR3, the DNA is TGTGCCAGCAGCTCCTCCGGGGGAGGAGGAAACACCATATATTTT.

The chain employs TRBV19 and TRBJ1-4; D is unresolved. The ends were cut back, 9 bases at V and 0 bases at J, with 17 bases in the middle. Germline V gene data show CDR1 as LNHDA and CDR2 as SQIVND (reference sequence). This CDR3 has 16 residues. The CDR3: CARNRRRIATNEKLFF. CDR3 DNA sequence: TGTGCCAGAAACCGACGACGGATTGCAACTAATGAAAAACTGTTTTTT.

The CDR3 bases are TGTGCCAGCTCATACCGACAGGGGGTTGGGGACTATGGCTACACCTTC. It encodes CASSYRQGVGDYGYTF. The V gene is TRBV18, the J gene TRBJ1-2; TRBD1 matches at 9 bases. The CDR3 has 16 amino acids. V gave up 5 bases and J gave up 3 bases; unmatched junction bases: 10. Germline V gives CDR1 KGHSH, CDR2 LQKENI.

V and J are TRBV7-9 and TRBJ2-5; 12 bases are a match to TRBD2. Germline V CDR1 and CDR2: SEHNR, FQNEAQ (reference sequence). Losses at the gene ends were 2 bases for V and 1 base for J; bases not matched to a gene: 8. The CDR3 consists of 18 residues. The DNA for the CDR3 is TGTGCCAGCAGCTTACGAGGGTGGACTAGCGGGGCCCAAGAGACCCAGTACTTC. Translating gives CASSLRGWTSGAQETQYF.

CDR3: CASSEIWTVVFRNTIYF. As DNA, the CDR3 is TGTGCCAGCAGTGAAATCTGGACAGTGGTATTTAGGAACACCATATATTTT. This chain joins TRBV6-1 and TRBJ1-3, with D maybe TRBD1 (6 bases). The CDR3 spans 17 residues. The germline CDR1 and CDR2 sequences are MNHNS and SASEGT. V was pared by 2 bases and J by 7 bases, with 21 bases between.

V is TRBV21-1 and J is TRBJ1-6; the table's D call of TRBD1 was not tested on the DNA. TRBV21-1 is classified as a pseudogene. This CDR3 comprises 13 residues. The CDR3: CAGSGVDNSPLHF. In nucleotides, the CDR3 is TGTGCCGGGTCAGGGGTGGATAATTCACCCCTCCACTTT.

The J gene is TRBJ2-5, the V gene TRBV3-1 (or the pseudogene TRBV3-2); D is uncertain. The CDR3 totals 14 residues. Deletions cut 3 bases from V and 2 bases from J, with 10 bases between. From germline, CDR1 is LGHDT and CDR2 YNNKEL (reference sequence). This CDR3 is CASSHNGAQETQYF. As DNA, the CDR3 is TGTGCCAGCAGCCACAATGGAGCGCAAGAGACCCAGTACTTC.

This chain connects TRBV15 to TRBJ2-3; D might be TRBD2 (6 bases). V gave up 0 bases and J gave up 8 bases, with 21 bases separating them. This CDR3 is 17 amino acids long. Germline CDR1 LNHNV, CDR2 YYDKDF (reference sequence). Here the CDR3 DNA reads TGTGCCACCAGCAGAGATAGAGTCAGTCGCGGGGTCGGTACGCAGTATTTT. It is translated as CATSRDRVSRGVGTQYF.

J is TRBJ1-1 and V is TRBV5-1; D might be TRBD1 (5 bases). Germline-derived CDR1 and CDR2 are SGHRS and YFSETQ. Trimming left V 3 bases short and J 1 base short, with 13 bases between. This CDR3 contains 15 residues. CDR3 coding DNA: TGCGCCAGCAGCTCAGGGAAAGACGGGAACACTGAAGCTTTCTTT. Its protein is CASSSGKDGNTEAFF.

Notes on this clone: This sample includes further DNA sequences coding for the same CDR3. The chain joins TRBV2 to TRBJ1-6; D unclear. V was cut by 3 bases and J by 5 bases, with 11 bases left in between. The length of the CDR3 is 15 residues. Per the germline V gene, CDR1 is SNHLY and CDR2 is FYNNEI. In nucleotides, the CDR3 is TGTGCCAGCAGTGACAGGACTCTTGATAATTCACCCCTCCACTTT. Its protein product is CASSDRTLDNSPLHF.

V usage is TRBV7-9 and J usage is TRBJ1-3, with D hard to call. Trimming stripped 0 bases from V and 8 bases from J, with 11 bases between. The CDR3 length is 14 residues. The germline V gene has CDR1 SEHNR and CDR2 FQNEAQ (reference sequence). This CDR3 is CASSLAGISDTIYF. The CDR3 DNA is TGTGCCAGCAGCTTAGCGGGGATCTCGGACACCATATATTTT.

The CDR3 DNA reads TGCGCCAGCAGCCGCCAAATGCGGGGCTCCCAGCCCCAGCATTTT. It translates to CASSRQMRGSQPQHF. V usage is TRBV23-1 and J usage is TRBJ1-5; TRBD1 is a possible D gene (5 bases). TRBV23-1 is sorted into the ORF group, with uncertain function. This CDR3 has 15 amino acids. V dropped 6 bases and J dropped 7 bases, with 19 bases sitting between them.

The chain has TRBV16 and TRBJ1-1; D remains ambiguous. CDR3 length: 14 residues. V lost 3 bases and J 2 bases, leaving 10 bases between the germline ends. The germline V gene encodes CDR1 KGHSY and CDR2 FQNENV. The CDR3 DNA reads as TGTGCCAGCAGCCATTCAGAGGGAAACACTGAAGCTTTCTTT. Its protein is CASSHSEGNTEAFF.

CDR3 loop: CASRKGQGDGYTF. In DNA form, the CDR3 reads TGTGCCAGTAGAAAAGGACAGGGAGATGGCTACACCTTC. The rearrangement uses TRBV19 and TRBJ1-2; the match to TRBD1 covers 8 bases. V was pared by 6 bases and J by 6 bases, with 6 bases of the junction left unmatched. CDR1 and CDR2 from the germline V gene are LNHDA and SQIVND (reference sequence). The length of the CDR3 is 13 residues.

The chain links TRBV19 to TRBJ1-3; tentatively, D is TRBD1 (5 bases). CDR1 and CDR2 from the germline V gene are LNHDA and SQIVND (reference sequence). V lost 4 bases, J lost 0 bases, and 10 bases lay in between. The CDR3 has 15 amino acids. The CDR3 sequence is CASSTGRSSGNTIYF. In DNA, the CDR3 is TGTGCCAGTAGTACGGGACGGAGCTCTGGAAACACCATATATTTT.

The chain carries TRBV19 and TRBJ2-5, with no clear D. The V and J ends lost 4 bases and 5 bases respectively, with 8 bases between them. Per the germline V gene, CDR1 is LNHDA and CDR2 is SQIVND (reference sequence). This CDR3 comprises 12 residues. The CDR3 protein is CASSSGWETQYF. The DNA of the CDR3 is TGTGCCAGTAGTAGCGGCTGGGAGACCCAGTACTTC.

This clone is a singleton in its sample. This sequence joins TRBV13 and TRBJ1-1; tentatively, D is TRBD1 (5 bases). CDR3 length: 16 amino acids. V lost 5 bases to trimming and J lost 1 base, with 17 bases between them. Looked up from germline, CDR1 is PRHDT and CDR2 is FYEKMQ (reference sequence). The CDR3, as DNA: TGTGCCAGCAGCCTTCGGCAGGGACCCTCGAACACTGAAGCTTTCTTT. It yields the protein CASSLRQGPSNTEAFF. The full variable domain, its missing parts supplied by reference TRBV13 and TRBJ1-1, is AAGVIQSPRHLIKEKRETATLKCYPIPRHDTVYWYQQGPGQDPQFLISFYEKMQSDKGSIPDRFSAQQFSDYHSELNMSSLELGDSALYFCASSLRQGPSNTEAFFGQGTRLTVV.

The chain recombines TRBV2 with TRBJ1-5; D is ambiguous. The germline V gene has CDR1 SNHLY and CDR2 FYNNEI. V was cut by 3 bases and J by 4 bases, with 10 bases left in between. The CDR3 spans 14 residues. As DNA, the CDR3 is TGTGCCAGCAGTGATAAATCGGAGAATCAGCCCCAGCATTTT. Translating it yields CASSDKSENQPQHF.

This clone was counted a few times. V is TRBV5-1 and J is TRBJ1-5; perhaps TRBD1 as D (6 bases). The V end was cut by 3 bases, the J end by 3 bases, with 10 bases between. CDR3 length: 14 amino acids. Germline V CDR1 and CDR2: SGHRS, YFSETQ. CDR3 protein: CASSYGQSNQPQHF. The CDR3, as DNA: TGCGCCAGCAGCTACGGACAGTCCAATCAGCCCCAGCATTTT.

A single count supports this clone. CDR3 nucleotides: TGTGCCAGCAGCGACGGGGCTGGGCCTAATGAAAAACTGTTTTTT. Translation gives CASSDGAGPNEKLFF. The chain joins TRBV3-1 (or the pseudogene TRBV3-2) to TRBJ1-4, with D possibly TRBD1 on 5 matching bases. In germline, CDR1 is LGHDT, CDR2 YNNKEL (reference sequence). This CDR3 has 15 residues. V lost 5 bases to trimming and J lost 3 bases, with 13 bases between them.

The V gene is TRBV4-2, the J gene TRBJ1-2; D might be TRBD1 (5 bases). The CDR3 covers 16 residues. The V end lost 0 bases, the J end lost 5 bases, and 16 bases lay between the germline ends. Germline CDR1 LGHNA, CDR2 YNFKEQ. CDR3 protein: CASSQDPQPGFYGYTF. CDR3 DNA: TGTGCCAGCAGCCAAGATCCGCAGCCAGGGTTTTATGGCTACACCTTC.

This sequence joins TRBV6-6 and TRBJ2-7, with D unresolved. This CDR3 spans 14 amino acids. Germline assignment: CDR1 MNHNY and CDR2 SVGAGI (reference sequence). The V end was cut by 5 bases, the J end by 2 bases, with 13 bases between. CDR3 loop: CASSLYQETYEQYF. In DNA form, the CDR3 reads TGTGCCAGCAGTCTCTACCAGGAAACCTACGAGCAGTACTTC.

V usage is TRBV5-1 and J usage is TRBJ2-3; D is unclear. With 3 bases removed from V and 0 bases from J, the gap between germline ends came to 8 bases. The CDR3 length is 14 residues. Germline V gene lookup returns CDR1 SGHRS and CDR2 YFSETQ. CDR3 bases: TGCGCCAGCAGCTATTTCGGAAGCACAGATACGCAGTATTTT. This translates into CASSYFGSTDTQYF. Full variable domain (outside the CDR3, taken from reference TRBV5-1 and TRBJ2-3): KAGVTQTPRYLIKTRGQQVTLSCSPISGHRSVSWYQQTPGQGLQFLFEYFSETQRNKGNFPGRFSGRQFSNSRSEMNVSTLELGDSALYLCASSYFGSTDTQYFGPGTRLTVL.

This clone has more than one count but fewer than ten. The J gene is TRBJ2-5, the V gene TRBV7-8; D perhaps matches TRBD2 (5 bases). Looked up from germline, CDR1 is SGHVS and CDR2 is FQNEAQ. CDR3 size: 17 residues. V was clipped by 4 bases and J by 3 bases, with 21 bases between them. CDR3 protein: CASSSYAGLGRKETQYF. For the CDR3, the DNA is TGTGCCAGCAGCTCGTACGCTGGACTTGGTCGAAAAGAGACCCAGTACTTC.

The V and J genes are TRBV28 and TRBJ2-3, with 10 bases lining up with TRBD2. The CDR3 consists of 15 residues. V was clipped by 3 bases and J by 5 bases; unmatched bases: 5. Germline loops: CDR1 MDHEN, CDR2 SYDVKM. This CDR3 is CASSFSGGVKDTQYF. The CDR3 DNA sequence: TGTGCCAGCAGTTTCAGCGGGGGGGTTAAAGATACGCAGTATTTT. Filled out from reference TRBV28 and TRBJ2-3, the complete variable domain reads DVKVTQSSRYLVKRTGEKVFLECVQDMDHENMFWYRQDPGLGLRLIYFSYDVKMKEKGDIPEGYSVSREKKERFSLILESASTNQTSMYLCASSFSGGVKDTQYFGPGTRLTVL.

The chain combines TRBV3-1 (or the pseudogene TRBV3-2) with TRBJ1-5; D is unclear. V dropped 0 bases and J dropped 1 base, with 7 bases sitting between them. This CDR3 is built from 15 residues. CDR1 and CDR2 (germline): LGHDT, YNNKEL (reference sequence). The CDR3 DNA follows: TGTGCCAGCAGCCAAGATTTAGCGAGCAATCAGCCCCAGCATTTT. It is translated as CASSQDLASNQPQHF.